Listed below are T cell receptor beta chains from one sample, sequenced in a study of T cell changes during pregnancy in multiple sclerosis. Method: immunoSEQ multiplex PCR; TCRdb's copy keeps in-frame clones and lacks some. The sample lists roughly 11,000 clones; more than 80% were seen once. The sample in question was CD8+ T cells from peripheral blood mononuclear cells, obtained after pregnancy. The source of these receptors is a female donor in good health, enrolled as a control in a pregnancy study. CDR3s include the opening cysteine and the closing phenylalanine or tryptophan. The size entry is marked missing in some rows and otherwise reads once, few, many or a size class.

abundance | j_gene | v_gene | CDR3aa
NA | TRBJ1-6 | TRBV27 | CASSAGTGLTTHF
NA | TRBJ2-3 | TRBV4-3 | CASSQELAGGPTDTQYF
NA | TRBJ2-3 | TRBV7-9 | CASSFVGESTDTQYF
NA | TRBJ2-3 | TRBV9 | CASSVESGPGIIPNTQYF
NA | TRBJ2-7 | TRBV11-2 | CASSLGTVGEQYF
NA | TRBJ2-7 | TRBV21-1 | CASSKNRSYEQYF
NA | TRBJ1-2 | TRBV7-9 | CASSQGGKINYGYTF
NA | TRBJ2-7 | TRBV5-4 | CASRGTVSEQYF
once | TRBJ2-4 | TRBV7-9 | CASSFFSGTSKNIQYF
NA | TRBJ1-2 | TRBV12-5 | CASGLPTGDYGYTF
NA | TRBJ1-5 | TRBV5-4 | CASSRSGFSNQPQHF